These 32 T cell receptor beta chains were sequenced from one sample in a study of tissue T cells after allogeneic stem cell transplantation. Clones were sequenced by immunoSEQ multiplex PCR, and TCRdb holds only the in-frame ones, with some missing. The repertoire includes some 540 clones, around three fifths of them detected once, and 6% to 7% sits in the top ten. Sequencing was done on a sample of liver tissue. Source of these receptors: a female BALB/c mouse in good health. The strain's MHC: H2-d.

On this clone itself: Gene names denote mouse genes. The CDR3 end lies 1 residue beyond the end of the read and is filled in from the germline J gene. The chain joins TRBV1 to TRBJ1-5, with no clear D. Trimming removed 0 bases from V and 9 bases from J, with 6 bases in between. The germline V gene encodes CDR1 NSQYPW and CDR2 LRSPGD (reference sequence). The CDR3 consists of 12 residues. The part of the CDR3 DNA that was read is TGCACCTGCAGTGCAGATCGAGGGGCTCCGCTT. Translating gives CTCSADRGAPL. The complete CDR3 protein is CTCSADRGAPLF. Full variable domain (remainder filled in from reference TRBV1 and TRBJ1-5): VTLLEQNPRWRLVPRGQAVNLRCILKNSQYPWMSWYQQDLQKQLQWLFTLRSPGDKEVKSLPGADYLATRVTDTELRLQVANMSQGRTLYCTCSADRGAPLFGEGTRLSVL.

For this clone: The junction departs from germline at one end; a sequencing error may be responsible. Mouse gene names and germline throughout. The DNA ends 1 residue before the CDR3 does, and the rest of the CDR3 is filled in from the germline J gene. The chain carries TRBV20 and TRBJ1-1, with D perhaps matching TRBD1 (6 bases). The length of the CDR3 is 12 residues. Germline-derived CDR1 and CDR2 are GFQATS and STVNSAI. CDR3 residues: CGARGSNTEVFF. The sequenced CDR3 bases are TGTGGTGCCAGGGGATCGAACACAGAAGTCTTC.

With regard to this clone: The gene names given are mouse names. The read ends 1 residue early relative to the CDR3; the germline J gene fills the gap. The chain recombines TRBV16 with TRBJ2-2; 12 nucleotides align to TRBD2. With 4 bases clipped from V and 0 bases from J, the junction kept 6 bases outside the gene matches. In germline, CDR1 is SGHSA, CDR2 FRNQAP. The CDR3 consists of 18 residues. Here the CDR3 reads CASSSPDWGGPNTGQLYF. CDR3 DNA (partial): TGTGCAAGCAGCTCCCCGGACTGGGGGGGGCCAAACACCGGGCAGCTCTAC.

In regard to this clone: Gene names refer to mouse genes. The observed sequence ends 1 residue before the CDR3 terminus, with the missing tail filled in from the germline J gene. This chain links TRBV13-3 with TRBJ2-3; the D is unclear. The V gene's germline CDR1 is NNHDY and CDR2 SYVADS. The CDR3 covers 15 residues. The V end was cut by 0 bases, the J end by 0 bases, with 8 bases between. CDR3 DNA (partial): TGTGCCAGCAGTGATGTGAGGGATAGTGCAGAAACGCTGTAT. Residues: CASSDVRDSAETLY. Given in full, the CDR3 is CASSDVRDSAETLYF.

A note on this clone: Genes and germline come from the mouse. The missing CDR3 end, 1 residue past where the read stops, is filled in from the germline J gene. This chain uses TRBV13-2 with TRBJ2-3, with D tentatively TRBD2 (6 bases). Trimming stripped 6 bases from V and 3 bases from J, with 11 bases between. The CDR3 sequence is 13 residues long. Germline assignment: CDR1 NNHNN and CDR2 SYGAGS (reference sequence). The sequenced CDR3 bases are TGTGCCAGCGTGGGGTGGGGGGCAGAAACGCTGTAT. This encodes CASVGWGAETLY. The whole CDR3 protein is CASVGWGAETLYF.

To note about this clone: Gene names are mouse gene names. With the read ending 1 residue before the CDR3 end, the germline J gene is used to fill in that end. The genes are TRBV13-2 and TRBJ1-5, with TRBD1 identical over 9 bases. V lost 0 bases, J lost 7 bases, and 2 bases stayed unmatched. CDR3 size: 14 residues. Germline assignment: CDR1 NNHNN and CDR2 SYGAGS (reference sequence). The sequenced part of the CDR3 DNA is TGTGCCAGCGGTGATGGGGACAGGGAACAGGCTCCGCTT. Translating gives CASGDGDREQAPL. The full CDR3 protein reads CASGDGDREQAPLF.

In this sample, this clone turned up a few times. Genes and germline are mouse. The read ends 1 residue early relative to the CDR3; the germline J gene fills the gap. This chain uses TRBV13-2 with TRBJ2-7; no clear D. V dropped 5 bases and J dropped 6 bases, with 3 bases sitting between them. Germline CDR1 is NNHNN and CDR2 is SYGAGS (reference sequence). The CDR3 is 9 amino acids. The covered CDR3 bases are TGTGCCAGCGGGGGTGAACAGTAC. This translates into CASGGEQY. The full CDR3 sequence reads CASGGEQYF.

In the case of this clone: Genes and germline come from the mouse. With the read ending 1 residue before the CDR3 end, the germline J gene is used to fill in that end. The chain has TRBV19 and TRBJ2-5; TRBD1 agrees at 7 bases. V was pared by 7 bases and J by 7 bases, with 3 bases of the junction left unmatched. CDR1 is FNHDT, CDR2 SITEND, per germline (reference sequence). This CDR3 is 11 amino acids long. The CDR3 loop is CASPRGNTQYF. The part of the CDR3 DNA that was read is TGTGCCAGCCCCAGGGGGAACACCCAGTAC.

This clone was detected only once. Germline and genes: mouse. Coverage ceases 1 residue before the CDR3 finishes, and the germline J gene fills in the end. This sequence joins TRBV5 and TRBJ1-6; D remains ambiguous. TRBJ1-6 is labeled an ORF, and its function is uncertain. Germline CDR1 reads LGHNA; CDR2 reads YNLKQL (reference sequence). Trimming took off 0 bases at V and 4 bases at J, with 7 bases between the two ends. This CDR3 has 15 residues. The CDR3 spells CASSQDFKYNSPLYF. Partial CDR3 DNA: TGTGCCAGCAGCCAAGATTTTAAATATAATTCGCCCCTCTAC.

Concerning this clone: Genes and germline come from the mouse. The CDR3 goes on 1 residue after the read ends, and that part is filled in from the germline J gene. The rearrangement links TRBV13-2 to TRBJ1-4; 7 bases map to TRBD1. Germline values: CDR1 NNHNN, CDR2 SYGAGS (reference sequence). V trimming: 3 bases; J trimming: 0 bases; junction bases outside the gene matches: 2. CDR3 size: 15 residues. CDR3 bases read: TGTGCCAGCGGTGCCGGGACAGTTTCCAACGAAAGATTATTT. Its protein is CASGAGTVSNERLF. The whole CDR3 protein reads CASGAGTVSNERLFF.

The count of this clone is one. Gene labels here are mouse ones. Read sequence stops 1 residue before the CDR3 end, and the germline J gene provides the missing end. The genes are TRBV19 and TRBJ1-1; no definite D call. The CDR3 runs 13 residues. V was pared by 1 base and J by 0 bases, with 4 bases between. The germline gives CDR1 FNHDT, CDR2 SITEND (reference sequence). The CDR3 sequence is CASSISANTEVFF. CDR3 bases read: TGTGCCAGCAGTATATCTGCAAACACAGAAGTCTTC.

The table lists this clone with a few counts. Mouse gene names and germline throughout. The CDR3 end lies 1 residue beyond the end of the read and is filled in from the germline J gene. The chain employs TRBV13-2 and TRBJ1-2; D possibly corresponds to TRBD1 (6 bases). Trimming removed 0 bases from V and 1 base from J, with 10 bases in between. Germline assignment: CDR1 NNHNN and CDR2 SYGAGS (reference sequence). The CDR3 length is 15 residues. The CDR3 sequence is CASGDAEGVNSDYTF. CDR3 DNA, as far as it was read: TGTGCCAGCGGTGATGCGGAGGGGGTAAACTCCGACTACACC.

Notes on this clone: Mouse gene names apply. CDR3 DNA, as far as it was read: TGTGGTGCTAGAAGGGGTTATAATTCGCCCCTCTAC. Translation gives CGARRGYNSPLY. In full, the CDR3 is CGARRGYNSPLYF. The rearrangement links TRBV20 to TRBJ1-6; tentative D call: TRBD1 (5 bases). The sequenced fragment ends 1 residue before the CDR3 boundary, so the rest is inferred from the germline J gene. TRBJ1-6 is an open reading frame, and its role is uncertain. Trimming took off 3 bases at V and 4 bases at J, with 7 bases between the two ends. Germline values: CDR1 GFQATS, CDR2 STVNSAI. The length of the CDR3 is 13 residues.

About this clone itself: Genes here carry mouse names. The read ends 1 residue shy of where the CDR3 ends; the end is completed using the germline J gene. This chain joins TRBV5 and TRBJ2-2; 9 bases line up with TRBD1. This CDR3 has 16 residues. Germline CDR1 LGHNA, CDR2 YNLKQL (reference sequence). V gave up 0 bases and J gave up 5 bases; unmatched junction bases: 4. The CDR3 reads CASSQEGQGRTGQLYF. The part of the CDR3 DNA that was read is TGTGCCAGCAGCCAAGAGGGACAGGGAAGAACCGGGCAGCTCTAC.

This clone has just a few counts. Germline and genes: mouse. Read sequence stops 1 residue before the CDR3 end, and the germline J gene provides the missing end. This chain links TRBV13-2 with TRBJ2-5, with D perhaps assigned TRBD1 or TRBD2 (5 bases each). Germline V lookup: CDR1 NNHNN, CDR2 SYGAGS (reference sequence). This CDR3 has 13 amino acids. Trimming shortened V by 1 base and J by 6 bases, and 9 bases separated the two germline ends. CDR3 sequence reads: CASGDSGVDTQYF. CDR3 bases read: TGTGCCAGCGGTGATTCGGGGGTCGACACCCAGTAC.

This clone was counted a few times. Germline and genes here are mouse. The read terminates 1 residue ahead of where the CDR3 ends, so the germline J gene completes it. The V gene is TRBV13-2, the J gene TRBJ1-2; D perhaps matches TRBD1 (6 bases). This CDR3 has 14 residues. Trimming shortened V by 4 bases and J by 0 bases, and 10 bases separated the two germline ends. The germline V gene has CDR1 NNHNN and CDR2 SYGAGS (reference sequence). The part of the CDR3 DNA that was read is TGTGCCAGCGGTACCGGGACAACAAACTCCGACTACACC. Amino acid sequence: CASGTGTTNSDYT. The whole CDR3 sequence reads CASGTGTTNSDYTF.

Notes on this clone: Gene names are mouse gene names. The read ends 1 residue early relative to the CDR3; the germline J gene fills the gap. The V and J genes are TRBV13-2 and TRBJ1-1, with TRBD1 as a possible D gene (6 bases). Trimming shortened V by 0 bases and J by 0 bases, and 9 bases separated the two germline ends. This CDR3 spans 15 amino acids. The germline gives CDR1 NNHNN, CDR2 SYGAGS (reference sequence). CDR3 DNA, as far as it was read: TGTGCCAGCGGTGATGCCGGGACAACAAACACAGAAGTCTTC. As protein: CASGDAGTTNTEVF. The whole CDR3 reads CASGDAGTTNTEVFF.

Concerning this clone itself: The gene names given are mouse names. The CDR3 end falls 1 residue outside the read, so it is completed with the germline J gene. This chain joins TRBV13-2 and TRBJ2-1, with D perhaps matching TRBD1 (5 bases). The V end was cut by 6 bases, the J end by 3 bases, with 10 bases between. CDR1 and CDR2 (germline): NNHNN, SYGAGS (reference sequence). This CDR3 region has 13 residues. The DNA read from the CDR3 is TGTGCCAGCGACCCACAGGTCTATGCTGAGCAGTTC. It is translated as CASDPQVYAEQF. The complete CDR3 protein is CASDPQVYAEQFF.

In this sample, this clone turned up once. The listed genes are named as in mouse. CDR3 DNA, as far as it was read: TGTGCTAGCAGTTTCAGGGCTAGTGCAGAAACGCTGTAT. This codes for CASSFRASAETLY. The whole CDR3 region reads CASSFRASAETLYF. This rearrangement joins TRBV29 to TRBJ2-3; tentatively, D is TRBD1 (5 bases). The CDR3 goes on 1 residue after the read ends, and that part is filled in from the germline J gene. Trimming pared 3 bases from V and 0 bases from J, leaving 7 bases between. CDR1 and CDR2 (germline): MSHET, SYDVDS. The CDR3 consists of 14 residues.

Comments on this clone: Genes and germline come from the mouse. The CDR3 end falls 1 residue outside the read, so it is completed with the germline J gene. This chain joins TRBV13-1 and TRBJ1-5; 7 bases align to TRBD1. V dropped 0 bases and J dropped 4; count of bases not matched to a gene: 4. This CDR3 contains 15 residues. The germline V gene has CDR1 NSHNY and CDR2 SYGAGN. CDR3 DNA (partial): TGTGCCAGCAGTGATGACCCGGACAGGAACCAGGCTCCGCTT. Encoded protein: CASSDDPDRNQAPL. The whole CDR3 protein reads CASSDDPDRNQAPLF. Complete variable domain (other parts from reference TRBV13-1 and TRBJ1-5): EAAVTQSPRNKVTVTGGNVTLSCRQTNSHNYMYWYRQDTGHGLRLIHYSYGAGNLRIGDVPDGYKATRTTQEDFFLLLELASPSQTSLYFCASSDDPDRNQAPLFGEGTRLSVL.

Worth noting for this clone: The genes are named according to mouse. The read stops 1 residue short of the end of the CDR3; the missing end is completed from the germline J gene. The chain links TRBV29 to TRBJ2-1; 8 nucleotides match TRBD2. The trim removed 2 bases at V and 2 bases at J, leaving 5 bases unmatched. The length of the CDR3 is 16 residues. CDR1 is MSHET and CDR2 is SYDVDS in the germline V gene. CDR3 DNA, as far as it was read: TGTGCTAGCAGTTTACTGGGGGGCAGGCACTATGCTGAGCAGTTC. It specifies CASSLLGGRHYAEQF. The entire CDR3 reads CASSLLGGRHYAEQFF.

For this clone: Here the gene names and germline are mouse. The read finishes 1 residue shy of the CDR3 end, and the germline J gene is used to complete it. The chain has TRBV5 and TRBJ2-1, with 9 nucleotides matching TRBD1. V lost 3 bases and J lost 3; bases outside the gene matches: 0. Germline CDR1 is LGHNA and CDR2 is YNLKQL (reference sequence). The CDR3 runs to 14 residues. Incomplete CDR3 DNA: TGTGCCAGCAGCCAGACAGGGGGCTATGCTGAGCAGTTC. Protein sequence: CASSQTGGYAEQF. In full, the CDR3 is CASSQTGGYAEQFF.

This clone was counted a few times. Mouse gene names apply. The read is 1 residue too short to cover the CDR3 end, so that end is filled in from the germline J gene. This chain connects TRBV13-2 to TRBJ2-7, with 11 bases fitting TRBD2. The J segment lost 6 bases and the V segment lost 2 bases, leaving 7 bases of the junction unmatched. The CDR3 consists of 15 residues. The germline CDR1 and CDR2 sequences are NNHNN and SYGAGS (reference sequence). CDR3 amino acids: CASGEHWGGEGEQYF. The sequenced CDR3 bases are TGTGCCAGCGGTGAACACTGGGGGGGCGAAGGTGAACAGTAC.

About this clone: The gene names here belong to mouse. Read coverage stops 1 residue before the CDR3 terminus; the germline J gene supplies the remainder. The chain joins TRBV1 to TRBJ2-5; possibly TRBD1 or TRBD2 for D (6 bases each). The CDR3 contains 14 residues. Germline lookup yields CDR1 NSQYPW and CDR2 LRSPGD (reference sequence). Trimming left V 0 bases short and J 6 bases short, with 10 bases between. The CDR3 reads CTCSAEGARDTQYF. CDR3 DNA (partial): TGCACCTGCAGTGCAGAGGGGGCGCGGGACACCCAGTAC.

Comments on this clone: Gene names and germline match the mouse. The sequence runs out 1 residue before the end of the CDR3; the remainder is reconstructed from the germline J gene. The chain links TRBV5 to TRBJ2-5; 10 bases align to TRBD2. CDR1 and CDR2 from the germline V gene are LGHNA and YNLKQL (reference sequence). Germline trimming cut 4 bases from V and 2 bases from J; bases unmatched to any gene: 0. There are 14 residues in the CDR3. The CDR3 reads CASSRDWGQDTQYF. The part of the CDR3 DNA that was read is TGTGCCAGCAGCCGGGACTGGGGCCAAGACACCCAGTAC.

As regards this clone: The genes and germline here are from mouse. CDR3 amino acids: CASSQEAYANTEVFF. The CDR3 DNA, read in part, is TGTGCCAGCAGCCAAGAAGCATATGCAAACACAGAAGTCTTC. The rearrangement uses TRBV2 and TRBJ1-1; D is undetermined. The CDR3 end lies 1 residue beyond the end of the read and is filled in from the germline J gene. Trimming took 0 bases from V and 0 from J, leaving 8 bases between them. The CDR3 spans 15 residues. The germline gives CDR1 LGHNA, CDR2 YSYQKL.

Note on this clone: Gene names and germline refer to mouse. The read falls 1 residue short of the CDR3 end, and the missing part is taken from the germline J gene. This sequence joins TRBV13-1 and TRBJ2-5; 9 bases line up with TRBD2. CDR1 and CDR2 (germline): NSHNY, SYGAGN. V lost 0 bases to trimming and J lost 1 base; unmatched junction nucleotides: 9. This CDR3 spans 18 amino acids. The CDR3 loop is CASSDATVGGPDQDTQYF. CDR3 DNA, as far as it was read: TGTGCCAGCAGTGATGCAACGGTGGGGGGGCCTGACCAAGACACCCAGTAC.

For this clone: Each gene name is a mouse one. Read sequence stops 1 residue before the CDR3 end, and the germline J gene provides the missing end. The V and J genes are TRBV19 and TRBJ1-6, with D possibly matching TRBD1 (5 bases). TRBJ1-6 is placed among ORFs of uncertain function. The CDR3 extends over 15 amino acids. The V and J ends lost 4 bases and 5 bases respectively, with 13 bases between them. Germline CDR1 FNHDT, CDR2 SITEND (reference sequence). The CDR3 DNA, read in part, is TGTGCCAGCAGTCCCTGGGGGAGCCATAATTCGCCCCTCTAC. Translated: CASSPWGSHNSPLY. The full CDR3 protein is CASSPWGSHNSPLYF.

A note on this clone: Here the gene names and germline are mouse. The read terminates 1 residue before the CDR3 end, so the remaining end is supplied by the germline J gene. The chain combines TRBV13-1 with TRBJ1-5, with D perhaps TRBD1 (6 bases). This CDR3 spans 13 amino acids. V dropped 2 bases and J dropped 3 bases, with 6 bases sitting between them. CDR1 is NSHNY and CDR2 is SYGAGN in the germline V gene. CDR3 protein: CASSDRGNQAPLF. The part of the CDR3 DNA that was read is TGTGCCAGCAGTGACAGGGGCAACCAGGCTCCGCTT. Filled out from reference TRBV13-1 and TRBJ1-5, the complete variable domain reads EAAVTQSPRNKVTVTGGNVTLSCRQTNSHNYMYWYRQDTGHGLRLIHYSYGAGNLRIGDVPDGYKATRTTQEDFFLLLELASPSQTSLYFCASSDRGNQAPLFGEGTRLSVL.

The sample holds a few counts of this clone. Gene names and germline refer to mouse. The CDR3 end falls 1 residue outside the read, so it is completed with the germline J gene. This chain links TRBV13-3 with TRBJ1-2; no firm D call. Germline CDR1 and CDR2: NNHDY and SYVADS. CDR3 length: 15 residues. V dropped 0 bases and J dropped 0 bases, with 9 bases sitting between them. The sequenced part of the CDR3 DNA is TGTGCCAGCAGTGATGCAAAGACGTCAAACTCCGACTACACC. Protein: CASSDAKTSNSDYT. The whole CDR3 protein reads CASSDAKTSNSDYTF.

In its sample, this clone was seen a few times. Gene labels here are mouse ones. Read sequence stops 1 residue before the CDR3 end, and the germline J gene provides the missing end. The J gene is TRBJ1-3, the V gene TRBV26, with unresolved D. CDR3 length equals 12 residues. The germline V gene has CDR1 KGHPV and CDR2 FQNQEV (reference sequence). The V end lost 4 bases, the J end lost 4 bases, and 5 bases lay between the germline ends. The CDR3 is CASSPQGNTLYF. CDR3 bases read: TGTGCCAGCAGTCCACAGGGAAATACGCTCTAT.

A remark on this clone: Mouse gene names apply. The CDR3 is cut off 1 residue early in the read; its end comes from the germline J gene. The chain employs TRBV13-1 and TRBJ2-3, with 8 nucleotides matching TRBD1. Germline CDR1 is NSHNY and CDR2 is SYGAGN. The V segment lost 0 bases and the J segment 1 base; nucleotides outside the gene matches: 1. CDR3 length: 15 amino acids. The CDR3 bases that were read are TGTGCCAGCAGTGATGGGGGACAGGGTGCAGAAACGCTGTAT. This encodes CASSDGGQGAETLY. The whole CDR3 is CASSDGGQGAETLYF.